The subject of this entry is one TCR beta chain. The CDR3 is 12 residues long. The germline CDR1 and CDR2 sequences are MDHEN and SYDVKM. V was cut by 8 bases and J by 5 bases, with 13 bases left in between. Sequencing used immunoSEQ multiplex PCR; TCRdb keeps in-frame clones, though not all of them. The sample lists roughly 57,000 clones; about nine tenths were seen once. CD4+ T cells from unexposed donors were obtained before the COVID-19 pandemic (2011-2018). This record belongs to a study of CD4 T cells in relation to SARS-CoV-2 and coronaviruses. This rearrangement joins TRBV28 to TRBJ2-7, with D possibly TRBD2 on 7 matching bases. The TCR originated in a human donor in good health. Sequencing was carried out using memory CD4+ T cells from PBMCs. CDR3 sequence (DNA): TGTGCCAGCCTTAGGGGGAGGGACGAGCAGTACTTC. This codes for CASLRGRDEQYF. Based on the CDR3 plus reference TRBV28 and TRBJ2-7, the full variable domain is DVKVTQSSRYLVKRTGEKVFLECVQDMDHENMFWYRQDPGLGLRLIYFSYDVKMKEKGDIPEGYSVSREKKERFSLILESASTNQTSMYLCASLRGRDEQYFGPGTRLTVT.